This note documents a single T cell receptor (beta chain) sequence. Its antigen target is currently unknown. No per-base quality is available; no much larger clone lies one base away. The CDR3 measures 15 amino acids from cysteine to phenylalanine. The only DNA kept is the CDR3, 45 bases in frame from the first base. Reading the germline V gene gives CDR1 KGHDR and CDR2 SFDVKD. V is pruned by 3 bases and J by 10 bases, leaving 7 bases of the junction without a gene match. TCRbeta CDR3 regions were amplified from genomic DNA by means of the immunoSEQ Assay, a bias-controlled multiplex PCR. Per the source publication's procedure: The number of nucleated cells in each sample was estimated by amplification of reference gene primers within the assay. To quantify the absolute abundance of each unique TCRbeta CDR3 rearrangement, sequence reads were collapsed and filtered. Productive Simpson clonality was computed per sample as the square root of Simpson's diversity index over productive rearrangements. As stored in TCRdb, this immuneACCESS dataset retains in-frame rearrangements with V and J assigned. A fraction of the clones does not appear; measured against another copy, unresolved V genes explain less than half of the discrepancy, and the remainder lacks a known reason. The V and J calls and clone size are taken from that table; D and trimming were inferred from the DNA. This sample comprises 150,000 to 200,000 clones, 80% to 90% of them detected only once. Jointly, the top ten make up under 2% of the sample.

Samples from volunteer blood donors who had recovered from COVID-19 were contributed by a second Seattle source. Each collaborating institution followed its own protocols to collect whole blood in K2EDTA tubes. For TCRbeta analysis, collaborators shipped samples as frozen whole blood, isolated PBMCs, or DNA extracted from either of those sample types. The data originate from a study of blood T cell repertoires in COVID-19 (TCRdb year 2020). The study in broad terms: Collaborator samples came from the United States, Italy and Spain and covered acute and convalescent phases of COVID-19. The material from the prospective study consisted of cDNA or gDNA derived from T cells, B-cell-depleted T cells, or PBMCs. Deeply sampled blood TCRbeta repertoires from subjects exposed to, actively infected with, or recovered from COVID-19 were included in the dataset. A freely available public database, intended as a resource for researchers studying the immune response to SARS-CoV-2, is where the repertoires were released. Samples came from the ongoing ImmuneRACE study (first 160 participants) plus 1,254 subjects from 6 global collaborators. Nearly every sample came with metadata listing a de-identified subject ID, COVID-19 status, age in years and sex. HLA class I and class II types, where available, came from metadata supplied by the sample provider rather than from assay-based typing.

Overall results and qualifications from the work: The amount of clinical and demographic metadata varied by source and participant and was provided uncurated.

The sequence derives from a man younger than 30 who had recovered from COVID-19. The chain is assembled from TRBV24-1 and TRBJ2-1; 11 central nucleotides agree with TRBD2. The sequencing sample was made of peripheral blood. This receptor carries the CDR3 CATSDRLAGYDEQFF. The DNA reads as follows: TGTGCCACCAGTGATCGACTAGCGGGATATGACGAGCAGTTCTTC.